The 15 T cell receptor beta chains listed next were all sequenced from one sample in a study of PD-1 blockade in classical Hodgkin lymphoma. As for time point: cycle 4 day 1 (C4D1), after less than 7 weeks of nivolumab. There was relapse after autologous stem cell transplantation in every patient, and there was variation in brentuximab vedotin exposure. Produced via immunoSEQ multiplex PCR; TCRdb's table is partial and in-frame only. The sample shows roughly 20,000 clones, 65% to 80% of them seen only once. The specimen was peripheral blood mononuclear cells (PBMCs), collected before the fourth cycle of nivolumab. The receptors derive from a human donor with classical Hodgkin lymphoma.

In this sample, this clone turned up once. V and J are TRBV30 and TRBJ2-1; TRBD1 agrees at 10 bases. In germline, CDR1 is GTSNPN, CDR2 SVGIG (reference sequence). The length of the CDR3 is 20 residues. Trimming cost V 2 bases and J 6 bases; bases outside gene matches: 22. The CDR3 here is CAWSTGQGKFEGGPLNEQFF. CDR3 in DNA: TGTGCCTGGAGTACGGGACAGGGGAAATTCGAGGGAGGGCCTCTCAATGAGCAGTTCTTC. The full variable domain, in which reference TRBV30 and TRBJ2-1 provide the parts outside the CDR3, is SQTIHQWPATLVQPVGSPLSLECTVEGTSNPNLYWYRQAAGRGLQLLFYSVGIGQISSEVPQNLSASRPQDRQFILSSKKLLLSDSGFYLCAWSTGQGKFEGGPLNEQFFGPGTRLTVL.

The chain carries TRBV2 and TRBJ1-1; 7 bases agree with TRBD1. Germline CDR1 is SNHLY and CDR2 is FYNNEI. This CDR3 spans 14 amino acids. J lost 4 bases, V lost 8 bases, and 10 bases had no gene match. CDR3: CASCLRQGSTEAFF. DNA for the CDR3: TGTGCCAGCTGTCTGAGACAGGGAAGCACTGAAGCTTTCTTT.

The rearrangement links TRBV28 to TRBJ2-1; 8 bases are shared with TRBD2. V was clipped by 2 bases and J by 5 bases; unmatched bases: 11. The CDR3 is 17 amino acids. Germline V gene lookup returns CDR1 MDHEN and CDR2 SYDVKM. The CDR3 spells CASSLMGGLGKNNEQFF. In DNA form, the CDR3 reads TGTGCCAGCAGTTTAATGGGGGGACTAGGAAAGAACAATGAGCAGTTCTTC. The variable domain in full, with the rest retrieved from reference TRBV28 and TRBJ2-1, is DVKVTQSSRYLVKRTGEKVFLECVQDMDHENMFWYRQDPGLGLRLIYFSYDVKMKEKGDIPEGYSVSREKKERFSLILESASTNQTSMYLCASSLMGGLGKNNEQFFGPGTRLTVL.

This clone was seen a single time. Here the CDR3 DNA reads TGTGCCAGCAGCCCCGGGACAGACAACACCGGGGAGCTGTTTTTT. Its protein is CASSPGTDNTGELFF. V and J are TRBV7-9 and TRBJ2-2, with 7 bases identical to TRBD1. The germline gives CDR1 SEHNR, CDR2 FQNEAQ (reference sequence). This CDR3 contains 15 residues. Germline trimming cut 5 bases from V and 2 bases from J; bases unmatched to any gene: 5. Looking up the rest from reference TRBV7-9 and TRBJ2-2 gives the full variable domain: DTGVSQNPRHKITKRGQNVTFRCDPISEHNRLYWYRQTLGQGPEFLTYFQNEAQLEKSRLLSDRFSAERPKGSFSTLEIQRTEQGDSAMYLCASSPGTDNTGELFFGEGSRLTVL.

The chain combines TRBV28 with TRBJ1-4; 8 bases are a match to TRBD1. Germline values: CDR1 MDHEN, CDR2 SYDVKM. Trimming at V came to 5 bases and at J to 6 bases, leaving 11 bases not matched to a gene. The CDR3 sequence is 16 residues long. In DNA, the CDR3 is TGTGCCAGCAGTCCACGACCGGACAGGGCCTATGAAAAACTGTTTTTT. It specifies CASSPRPDRAYEKLFF.

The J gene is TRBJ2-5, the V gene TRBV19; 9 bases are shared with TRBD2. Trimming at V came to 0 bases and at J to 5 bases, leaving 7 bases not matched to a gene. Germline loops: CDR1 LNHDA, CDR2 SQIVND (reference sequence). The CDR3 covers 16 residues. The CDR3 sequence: CASSIDAAGGRETQYF. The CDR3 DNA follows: TGTGCCAGTAGTATAGACGCCGCGGGGGGGCGTGAGACCCAGTACTTC.

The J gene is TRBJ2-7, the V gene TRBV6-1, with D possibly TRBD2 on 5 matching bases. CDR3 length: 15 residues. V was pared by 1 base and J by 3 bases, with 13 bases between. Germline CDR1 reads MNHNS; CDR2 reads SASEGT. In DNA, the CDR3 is TGTGCCAGCAGTGAAGAATCAGCTAGCAGCTACGAGCAGTACTTC. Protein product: CASSEESASSYEQYF.

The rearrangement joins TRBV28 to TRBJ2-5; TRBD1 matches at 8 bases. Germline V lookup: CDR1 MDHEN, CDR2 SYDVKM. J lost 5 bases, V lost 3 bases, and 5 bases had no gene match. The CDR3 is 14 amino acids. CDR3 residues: CASSFRGRRETQYF. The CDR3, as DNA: TGTGCCAGCAGTTTCAGGGGGCGCAGGGAGACCCAGTACTTC.

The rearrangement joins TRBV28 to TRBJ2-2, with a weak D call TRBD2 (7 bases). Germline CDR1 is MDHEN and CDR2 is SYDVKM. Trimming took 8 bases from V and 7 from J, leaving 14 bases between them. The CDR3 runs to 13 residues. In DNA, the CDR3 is TGTGCCAGCGGGAGGGGGGCAGTCGGGGAGCTGTTTTTT. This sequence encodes CASGRGAVGELFF.

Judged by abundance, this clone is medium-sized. For the CDR3, the DNA is TGTGCCAGCAGCTTCGGGCAGGGCGGGGGCTACACCTTC. The encoded protein is CASSFGQGGGYTF. V and J are TRBV7-9 and TRBJ1-2; D might be TRBD1 (5 bases). The V gene lost 3 bases and the J gene lost 8 bases, with 13 bases spanning the gap. The CDR3 has 13 amino acids. CDR1 and CDR2 from the germline V gene are SEHNR and FQNEAQ (reference sequence).

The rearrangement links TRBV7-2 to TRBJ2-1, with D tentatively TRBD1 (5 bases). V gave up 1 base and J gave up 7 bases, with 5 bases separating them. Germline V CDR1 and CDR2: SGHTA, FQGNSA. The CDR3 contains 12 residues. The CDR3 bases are TGTGCCAGCAGCTTAGACAGGAATGAGCAGTTCTTC. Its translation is CASSLDRNEQFF.

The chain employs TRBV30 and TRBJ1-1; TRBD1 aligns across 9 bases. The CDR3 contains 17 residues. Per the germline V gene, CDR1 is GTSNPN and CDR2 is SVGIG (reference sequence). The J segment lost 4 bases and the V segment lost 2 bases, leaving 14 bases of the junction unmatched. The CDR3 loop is CAWSLYPGTGRATEAFF. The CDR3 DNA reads TGTGCCTGGAGTTTGTATCCCGGGACAGGGAGGGCCACTGAAGCTTTCTTT. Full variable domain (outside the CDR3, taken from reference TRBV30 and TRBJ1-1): SQTIHQWPATLVQPVGSPLSLECTVEGTSNPNLYWYRQAAGRGLQLLFYSVGIGQISSEVPQNLSASRPQDRQFILSSKKLLLSDSGFYLCAWSLYPGTGRATEAFFGQGTRLTVV.

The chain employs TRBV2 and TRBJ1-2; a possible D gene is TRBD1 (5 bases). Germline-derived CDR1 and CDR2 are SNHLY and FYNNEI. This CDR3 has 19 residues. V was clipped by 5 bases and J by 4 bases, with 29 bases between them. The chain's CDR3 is CASSRNLRTTQKIGYGYTF. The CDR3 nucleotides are TGTGCCAGCAGTCGGAACCTCCGGACAACCCAAAAAATCGGCTATGGCTACACCTTC.

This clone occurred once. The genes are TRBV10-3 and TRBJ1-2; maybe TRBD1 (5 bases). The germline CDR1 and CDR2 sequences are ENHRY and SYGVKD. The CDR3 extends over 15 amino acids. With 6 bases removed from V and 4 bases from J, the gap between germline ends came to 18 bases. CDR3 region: CAIRDGTLLPYGYTF. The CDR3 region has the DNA TGTGCCATCAGGGACGGGACTCTGCTTCCCTATGGCTACACCTTC.

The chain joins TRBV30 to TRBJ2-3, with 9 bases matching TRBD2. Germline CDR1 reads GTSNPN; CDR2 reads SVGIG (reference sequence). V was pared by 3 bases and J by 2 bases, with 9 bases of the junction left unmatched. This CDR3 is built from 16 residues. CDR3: CAWSTPGGRATDTQYF. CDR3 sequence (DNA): TGTGCCTGGAGCACTCCTGGCGGGAGGGCCACAGATACGCAGTATTTT.